One and the same sample provided the 6 T cell receptor beta chains below, sequenced in a study of cytomegalovirus exposure and HLA in healthy donors. Amplification used 60 Vbeta primers and 13 Jbeta primers. Profiled with immunoSEQ multiplex PCR; TCRdb holds only in-frame clones, not every one. This sample has tens of thousands of clones, with more than 60% found just once. Input material: PBMCs. These receptors were collected from a man aged 35-49 years in good health and CMV-seronegative.

The V call is TRBV19, the J call TRBJ1-1; a weak D match, TRBD1 (5 bases). V lost 2 bases and J 5 bases, leaving 15 bases between the germline ends. The CDR3 runs 15 residues. Germline V gives CDR1 LNHDA, CDR2 SQIVND (reference sequence). CDR3 amino acids: CASSILTREGTEAFF. In nucleotides, the CDR3 is TGTGCCAGTAGTATACTAACCAGGGAGGGGACTGAAGCTTTCTTT.

The chain combines TRBV30 with TRBJ1-4; D is perhaps TRBD1 (6 bases). Germline V gives CDR1 GTSNPN, CDR2 SVGIG (reference sequence). This CDR3 comprises 13 residues. V gave up 2 bases and J gave up 7 bases, with 11 bases separating them. The CDR3 sequence: CAWSRGAGEKLFF. The DNA for the CDR3 is TGTGCCTGGAGTCGGGGGGCTGGTGAAAAACTGTTTTTT.

The rearrangement uses TRBV7-9 and TRBJ1-2, with TRBD1 matching over 10 bases. J lost 4 bases, V lost 4 bases, and 3 bases had no gene match. Germline V gene data show CDR1 as SEHNR and CDR2 as FQNEAQ (reference sequence). The CDR3 totals 14 residues. Written as DNA, the CDR3 is TGTGCCAGCAGCTCCCGGGACAGGGGCTATGGCTACACCTTC. Protein sequence: CASSSRDRGYGYTF.

The chain recombines TRBV4-1 with TRBJ2-5, with TRBD2 identical over 8 bases. Judging by the DNA end, TRBJ2-7 fits better; the J call may be wrong. The CDR3 runs to 14 residues. From germline, CDR1 is MGHRA and CDR2 YSYEKL. The CDR3 loop is CASSPREGVYEQYF. The CDR3 DNA reads as TGCGCCAGCAGCCCCCGGGAGGGCGTCTACGAGCAGTACTTC.

The chain carries TRBV5-4 and TRBJ1-2; 9 positions match TRBD1. V shed 2 bases and J 2 bases; nucleotides not matched to a gene: 4. The CDR3 runs to 15 residues. Germline-derived CDR1 and CDR2 are SGHNT and YYREEE (reference sequence). CDR3 nucleotides: TGTGCCAGCAGCTTCGGACAGGGGATAAACTATGGCTACACCTTC. Its translation: CASSFGQGINYGYTF.

The rearrangement uses TRBV4-1 and TRBJ1-1; 12 positions match TRBD1. The V gene's germline CDR1 is MGHRA and CDR2 YSYEKL. Germline trimming cut 3 bases from V and 4 bases from J; bases unmatched to any gene: 6. This CDR3 contains 16 residues. The CDR3, as DNA: TGCGCCAGCAGCCAGGGACAGGGGGCGAGCGGCACTGAAGCTTTCTTT. It yields the protein CASSQGQGASGTEAFF.